This T cell receptor beta chain was retrieved from a study of T cell responses to AZD1222 COVID-19 vaccine (dated by TCRdb to the early 2020s). In terms of the full investigation: AZD1222 recipients whose second dose came at about 4 weeks and those whose second dose came at about 12 weeks were combined into one group, since spike-specific TCR depth and breadth did not differ between the two schedules. A total of 230 to 250 trial participants underwent TCR sequencing, of whom 200 to 220 received two doses of AZD1222 and some 26 received two doses of the MenACWY control vaccine. Enrollment into the trials was organized by age into subgroups of 18-55, 56-69 and 70-plus years, and those subgroups contained roughly 150, 30 and 60 TCR-sequenced participants, respectively.

With respect to this clone: This receptor's antigen is unknown. Per-base qualities were not stored, and no clone one base away is much larger.

General conclusions and limits of the study: Because no samples from the day 14 peak response were available, repertoires could be characterized only after the peak T cell response. Conclusions about previously exposed vaccinees were limited because only five to seven AZD1222 recipients were SARS-CoV-2 seropositive at baseline. Vaccine-associated CD4 TCRs spanned the whole spike protein, with dominant responses in regions 160-218 and 743-854. Epitopes outside the regions mutated in the B.1.351 and B.1.1.7 variants were reportedly recognized by nearly half of the unique spike-specific TCRs. After two AZD1222 doses, both the breadth and the depth of spike-specific TCRs were significantly higher than at day 0 and than in MenACWY recipients. Most participants were white British and females outnumbered males, and the authors suggested that clonal diversity may have been underestimated. In the small 56-69-year group, the increase in depth fell short of significance, most likely because of low power.

The CDR3 regions of human TCRbeta chains were analyzed by immunosequencing. Per the authors' processing: TCRs in the repertoires were matched against a reference library of SARS-CoV-2-specific TCRs that had been generated with the MIRA antigen-specificity platform. Breadth was defined as the fraction of unique TCRs that were SARS-CoV-2-associated. Depth was defined as the fraction of total T cells that were SARS-CoV-2-associated. Using the MIRA data, every spike-specific TCR was mapped to the spike region that the TCR reacted to and assigned to either a CD4 or a CD8 class. Log10-transformed breadth and depth values were compared by one-way ANOVA with Sidak's multiple comparisons tests. TCRdb provides this immuneACCESS table in a form limited to in-frame rearrangements. Some clones are lacking; in checked studies, under half of them reflect an unresolved V gene, and why the rest are absent is not known. For V, J and clone size, that table is used; D and trimming come from the DNA. The sample table lists approximately 120,000 clones, roughly 90% of them with a count of one. In total, the top ten clones hold around 4% of the sample.

For CDR1 and CDR2, the germline V gene lists MDHEN and SYDVKM. Unmatched junction bases come to 14, with V trimmed by 3 bases and J by 0 bases. The CDR3 contains 19 residues, cysteine and phenylalanine counted. Kept here is only the CDR3 DNA, which spans 57 bases and is read in frame from base 1. The intended sense of this specimen's time point label: baseline before first vaccination. Vaccinee samples came from UK trials COV001 and COV002, including a single-blind randomized controlled phase 2/3 trial of AZD1222 (ChAdOx1 nCoV-19) in healthy adults. For TCRbeta chain sequencing, PBMC samples from trial participants were taken at day 0 and at day 28 after the second dose.

The material was peripheral blood, obtained on day 0 of AZD1222 vaccination. The sequence is built from TRBV28 and TRBJ2-5, with TRBD1 matching 9 junction bases. The source is an adult in good health. The CDR3 region reads CASSFHSPGQGLYQETQYF. In nucleotides, the sequence is TGTGCCAGCAGTTTTCATTCTCCGGGACAGGGTTTGTACCAAGAGACCCAGTACTTC.